Presented here are 6 T cell receptor beta chains from one specimen sequenced in a study of cytomegalovirus exposure and HLA in healthy donors. This table comes from immunoSEQ multiplex PCR, and its TCRdb copy is limited to in-frame clones, with some not included. The table shows roughly 150,000 clones, with roughly 80% occurring only once. Input material: PBMCs. All receptors derive from a man aged 25 to 40 in good health and CMV-seropositive.

The V gene is TRBV7-6, the J gene TRBJ2-1; D unclear. Germline CDR1 SGHVS, CDR2 FNYEAQ. The CDR3 has 15 residues. V lost 2 bases and J 8 bases, leaving 16 bases between the germline ends. In DNA form, the CDR3 reads TGTGCCAGCAGCTTATCGGCAACCGCGGTGGATGAGCAGTTCTTC. Amino acids: CASSLSATAVDEQFF.

V and J are TRBV2 and TRBJ1-5; 9 bases map to TRBD1. The V and J ends lost 11 bases and 2 bases, in that order; junction bases with no gene match: 7. The germline gives CDR1 SNHLY, CDR2 FYNNEI. The CDR3 contains 14 residues. The CDR3 DNA follows: TGTGCCTGTAAAAGACAGGGGGGCAATCAGCCCCAGCATTTT. The encoded protein is CACKRQGGNQPQHF.

V gene TRBV28 combines with J gene TRBJ1-2, with D possibly matching TRBD1 (6 bases). This CDR3 contains 14 residues. The V and J ends lost 2 bases and 7 bases respectively, with 14 bases between them. Germline CDR1 is MDHEN and CDR2 is SYDVKM. CDR3 loop: CASSLDPGARGYTF. CDR3 in DNA: TGTGCCAGCAGTTTAGACCCAGGGGCTCGTGGCTACACCTTC.

The rearrangement uses TRBV30 and TRBJ1-5; TRBD1 matches at 8 bases. This CDR3 spans 13 amino acids. CDR1 is GTSNPN, CDR2 SVGIG, per germline (reference sequence). Germline trimming cut 1 base from V and 4 bases from J; bases unmatched to any gene: 0. This CDR3 reads CAWSGDRNQPQHF. Written as DNA, the CDR3 is TGTGCCTGGAGTGGGGACAGGAATCAGCCCCAGCATTTT.

The CDR3, as DNA: TGTGCCAGCAAGACAGGGAAATACGAGCAGTACTTC. Residues: CASKTGKYEQYF. The chain uses TRBV2 and TRBJ2-7; 7 positions match TRBD1. CDR1 is SNHLY, CDR2 FYNNEI, per germline. J lost 4 bases, V lost 7 bases, and 4 bases had no gene match. This CDR3 has 12 amino acids.

The chain combines TRBV5-4 with TRBJ2-1, with 9 bases that match TRBD2. Losses at the gene ends were 4 bases for V and 0 bases for J; bases not matched to a gene: 2. The CDR3 is 15 residues long. Germline V gene sequence: CDR1 SGHNT, CDR2 YYREEE (reference sequence). CDR3 in amino acids: CASSRRGGSYNEQFF. In nucleotides, the CDR3 is TGTGCCAGCAGCCGGCGGGGGGGCTCCTACAATGAGCAGTTCTTC.